The T cell receptor beta chain under discussion was sequenced for a study of T-cell reconstitution after alpha-beta-depleted transplantation in children. The study, taken as a whole, reports: Once a year had passed after transplant, T-cell counts and diversity came mostly from newly produced T cells.

The V and J ends lost 4 bases and 0 bases respectively, with 13 bases between them. Germline V gene lookup returns CDR1 SGHTA and CDR2 FQGNSA. The CDR3 has 15 amino acids. This sample's TCRbeta library carried unique molecular identifier barcodes. TCRdb re-derived calls from the PCR reads in MiXCR, one entry per CDR3 protein. The sample has 550,000 to 600,000 distinct CDR3 sequences, roughly 23% seen once. This clonotype has a count of ten or more. Its antigen is not identified. The origin of this receptor is a boy less than two years old who had a stem cell transplant for acute myeloid leukemia, so the T cells may come from the graft donor. V and J are TRBV7-2 and TRBJ2-7, with a possible D match to TRBD2 (5 bases). The starting material was PBMCs, mostly from graft donor cells, obtained 360 days after TCRalphabeta/CD19-depleted stem cell transplant. The CDR3 loop reads CASSYAGRASYEQYF. CDR3 DNA sequence: TGTGCCAGCAGCTATGCCGGGCGGGCCTCCTACGAGCAGTACTTC.